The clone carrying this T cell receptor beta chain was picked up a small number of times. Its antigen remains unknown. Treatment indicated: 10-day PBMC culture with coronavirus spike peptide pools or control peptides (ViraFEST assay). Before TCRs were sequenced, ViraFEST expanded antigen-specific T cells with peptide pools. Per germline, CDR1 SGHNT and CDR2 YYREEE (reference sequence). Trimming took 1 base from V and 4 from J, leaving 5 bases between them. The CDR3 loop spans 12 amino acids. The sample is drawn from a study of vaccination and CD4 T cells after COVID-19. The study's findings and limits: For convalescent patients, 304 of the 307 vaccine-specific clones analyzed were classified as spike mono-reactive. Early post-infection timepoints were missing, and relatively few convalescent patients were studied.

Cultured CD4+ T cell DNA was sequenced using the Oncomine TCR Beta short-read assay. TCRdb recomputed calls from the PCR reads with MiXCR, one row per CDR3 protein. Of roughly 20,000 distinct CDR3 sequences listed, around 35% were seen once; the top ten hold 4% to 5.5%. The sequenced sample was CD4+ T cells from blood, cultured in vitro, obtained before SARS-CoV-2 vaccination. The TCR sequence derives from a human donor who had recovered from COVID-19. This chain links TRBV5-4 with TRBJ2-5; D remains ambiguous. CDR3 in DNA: TGTGCCAGCAGCTTGCCTGGAGAGACCCAGTACTTC. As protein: CASSLPGETQYF.